This T cell receptor (beta chain) was sequenced for a study of T cell changes during pregnancy in multiple sclerosis. The length of the CDR3 is 14 residues. Trimming cost V 7 bases and J 4 bases, with 15 bases left between them. Germline V lookup: CDR1 MDHEN, CDR2 SYDVKM. Profiling relied on immunoSEQ multiplex PCR, and the TCRdb table lists in-frame clones only, not all of them. The data contain about 36,000 clones, roughly 92% of them singletons. Sequenced material: CD4+ T cells from peripheral blood mononuclear cells, taken in the third trimester of pregnancy. The chain is built from TRBV28 and TRBJ2-3; D is perhaps TRBD2 (6 bases). The sequence was obtained from a female donor in good health, enrolled as a control in a pregnancy study. The CDR3 here is CASNTHGGADTQYF. In DNA, the CDR3 is TGTGCCAGCAACACTCACGGGGGAGCAGATACGCAGTATTTT.